Reported below is one T cell receptor (beta chain). Antigen: not known. Per germline, CDR1 GTSNPN and CDR2 SVGIG (reference sequence). The CDR3 has 12 amino acids. With 7 bases removed from V and 4 bases from J, the gap between germline ends came to 14 bases. In alopecia areata patients, both lesional scalp punch biopsies and peripheral blood were collected. The entry originates in a study of CD8+ T cells in alopecia areata. Study information: Oral tofacitinib, 5 to 10 mg twice daily, was given in an open-label trial. General study findings and limits: Across lesional scalp, and particularly alopecia totalis/universalis, clonality surpassed that of normal scalp.

After isolation, RNA underwent reverse transcription to generate cDNA as the sequencing template. Sequencing used immunoSEQ multiplex PCR; TCRdb keeps in-frame clones, though not all of them. The sample has some 110,000 clones, roughly two fifths seen once. The sample comprised CD4+ T cells sorted from blood. The chain couples TRBV30 to TRBJ2-7; TRBD1 might be the D (5 bases). The clonotype originates from a human donor with alopecia areata. CDR3 sequence reads: CAYGHEFYEQYF. CDR3 in DNA: TGTGCCTATGGACACGAATTTTACGAGCAGTACTTC.